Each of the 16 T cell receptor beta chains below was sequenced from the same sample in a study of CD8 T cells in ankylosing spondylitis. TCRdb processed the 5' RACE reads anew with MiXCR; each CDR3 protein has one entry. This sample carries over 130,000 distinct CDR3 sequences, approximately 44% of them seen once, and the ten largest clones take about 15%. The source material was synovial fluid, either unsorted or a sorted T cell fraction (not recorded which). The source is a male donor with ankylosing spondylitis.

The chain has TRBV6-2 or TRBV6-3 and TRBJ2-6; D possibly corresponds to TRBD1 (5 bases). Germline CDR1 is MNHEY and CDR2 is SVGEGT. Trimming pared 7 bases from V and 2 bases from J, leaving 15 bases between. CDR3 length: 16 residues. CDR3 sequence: CASKDPPGTGANVLTF. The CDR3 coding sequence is TGTGCCAGCAAGGACCCCCCAGGGACTGGGGCCAACGTCCTGACTTTC.

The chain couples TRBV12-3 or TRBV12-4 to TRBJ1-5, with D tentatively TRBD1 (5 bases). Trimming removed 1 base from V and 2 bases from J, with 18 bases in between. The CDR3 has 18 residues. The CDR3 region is CASSLDLGWGDGNQPQHF. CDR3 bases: TGTGCCAGCAGTTTAGATTTGGGGTGGGGGGACGGCAATCAGCCCCAGCATTTT.

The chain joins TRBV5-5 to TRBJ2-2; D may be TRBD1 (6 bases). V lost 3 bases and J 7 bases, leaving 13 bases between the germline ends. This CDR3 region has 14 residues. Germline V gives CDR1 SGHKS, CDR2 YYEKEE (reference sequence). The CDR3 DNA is TGTGCCAGCAGCTCCCGGAGAGGGGGCGGGGAGCTGTTTTTT. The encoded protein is CASSSRRGGGELFF.

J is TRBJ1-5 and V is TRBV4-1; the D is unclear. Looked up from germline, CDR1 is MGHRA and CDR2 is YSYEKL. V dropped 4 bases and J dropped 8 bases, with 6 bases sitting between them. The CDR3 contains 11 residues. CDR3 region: CASSPPEPQHF. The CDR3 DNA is TGCGCCAGCAGCCCGCCGGAGCCCCAGCATTTT.

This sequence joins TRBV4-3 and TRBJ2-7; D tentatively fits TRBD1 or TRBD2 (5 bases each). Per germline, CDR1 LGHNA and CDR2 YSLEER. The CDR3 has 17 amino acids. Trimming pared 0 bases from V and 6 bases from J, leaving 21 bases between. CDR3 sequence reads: CASSQDILGPILGEQYF. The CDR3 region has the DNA TGCGCCAGCAGCCAAGATATTCTGGGACCAATTCTTGGCGAGCAGTACTTC.

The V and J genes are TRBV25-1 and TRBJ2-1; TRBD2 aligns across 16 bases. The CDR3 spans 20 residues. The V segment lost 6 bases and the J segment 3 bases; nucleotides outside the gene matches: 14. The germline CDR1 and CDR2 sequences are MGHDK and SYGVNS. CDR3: CASSRPGLAGGPEDYNEQFF. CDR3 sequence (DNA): TGTGCCAGCAGCAGGCCGGGACTAGCGGGAGGGCCGGAAGACTACAATGAGCAGTTCTTC.

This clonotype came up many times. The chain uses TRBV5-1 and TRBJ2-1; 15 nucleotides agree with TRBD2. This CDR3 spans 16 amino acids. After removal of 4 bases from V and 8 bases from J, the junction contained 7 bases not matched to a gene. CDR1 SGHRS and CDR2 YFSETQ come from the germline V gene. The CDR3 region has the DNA TGCGCCAGCAGCCCCTGGACTAGCGGGGGGGTTCATGAGCAGTTCTTC. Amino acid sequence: CASSPWTSGGVHEQFF.

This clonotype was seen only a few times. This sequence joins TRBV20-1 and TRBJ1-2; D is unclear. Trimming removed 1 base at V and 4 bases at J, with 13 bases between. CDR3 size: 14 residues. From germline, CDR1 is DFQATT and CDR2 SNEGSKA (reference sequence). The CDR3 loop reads CSARVYSNFYGYTF. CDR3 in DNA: TGCAGTGCTAGAGTGTACAGTAACTTCTATGGCTACACCTTC.

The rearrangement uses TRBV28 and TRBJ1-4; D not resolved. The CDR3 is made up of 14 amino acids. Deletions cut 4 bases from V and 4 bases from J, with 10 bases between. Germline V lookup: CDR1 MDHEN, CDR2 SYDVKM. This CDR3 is CASSSGPVNEKLFF. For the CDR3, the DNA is TGTGCCAGCAGTTCCGGGCCCGTTAATGAAAAACTGTTTTTT.

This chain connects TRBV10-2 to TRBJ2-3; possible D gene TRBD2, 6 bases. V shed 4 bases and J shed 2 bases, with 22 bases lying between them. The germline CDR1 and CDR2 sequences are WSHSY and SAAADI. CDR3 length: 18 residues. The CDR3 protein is CASSVLLWRGSYTDTQYF. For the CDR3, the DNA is TGCGCCAGCAGTGTCCTCCTTTGGAGGGGTTCTTACACAGATACGCAGTATTTT.

CDR3 residues: CASSPGVLCYEQYF. The DNA for the CDR3 is TGTGCCAGCAGCCCCGGGGTCCTCTGCTACGAGCAGTACTTC. The gene calls are TRBV28 and TRBJ2-7; D is possibly TRBD2 (5 bases). The CDR3 spans 14 residues. Germline CDR1 is MDHEN and CDR2 is SYDVKM. The ends were cut back, 6 bases at V and 3 bases at J, with 15 bases in the middle.

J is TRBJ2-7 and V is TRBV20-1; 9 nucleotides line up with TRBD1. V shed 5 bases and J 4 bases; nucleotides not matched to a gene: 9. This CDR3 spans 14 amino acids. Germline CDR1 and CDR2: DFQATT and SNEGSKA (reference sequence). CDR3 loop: CSARTGEGAYEQYF. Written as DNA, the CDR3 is TGCAGTGCTCGGACAGGGGAGGGGGCTTACGAGCAGTACTTC.

The CDR3 protein is CSAKGQPNTDTQYF. The DNA of the CDR3 is TGCAGCGCCAAGGGACAGCCGAACACAGATACGCAGTATTTT. J is TRBJ2-3 and V is TRBV29-1; TRBD1 agrees at 7 bases. The V and J ends lost 7 bases and 2 bases, in that order; junction bases with no gene match: 9. Per the germline V gene, CDR1 is SQVTM and CDR2 is ANQGSEA. This CDR3 is 14 amino acids long.

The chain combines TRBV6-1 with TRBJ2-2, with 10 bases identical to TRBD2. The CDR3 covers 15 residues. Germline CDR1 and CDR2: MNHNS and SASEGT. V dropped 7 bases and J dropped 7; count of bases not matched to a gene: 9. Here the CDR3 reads CASTPSGGAVGELFF. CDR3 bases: TGTGCCAGCACGCCAAGCGGGGGGGCCGTCGGGGAGCTGTTTTTT.

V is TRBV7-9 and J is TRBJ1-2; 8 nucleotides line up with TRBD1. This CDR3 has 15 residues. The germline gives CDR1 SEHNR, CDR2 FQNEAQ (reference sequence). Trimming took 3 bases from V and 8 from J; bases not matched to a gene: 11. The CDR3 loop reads CASSFRQGTNNGYTF. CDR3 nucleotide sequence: TGTGCCAGCAGCTTTCGACAGGGGACGAATAACGGCTACACCTTC.

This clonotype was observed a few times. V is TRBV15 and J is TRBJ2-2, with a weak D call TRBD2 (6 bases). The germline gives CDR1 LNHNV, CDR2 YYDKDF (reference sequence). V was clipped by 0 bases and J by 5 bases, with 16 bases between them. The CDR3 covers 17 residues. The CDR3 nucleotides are TGTGCCACCAGCAGAGAGGACGGGAGCGATTGGACCGGGGAGCTGTTTTTT. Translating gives CATSREDGSDWTGELFF.